This TCR beta chain was identified during a study of T-cell memory formation after mild COVID-19. Study conclusions and caveats: While clones contracting from day 15 to 85 were balanced between CD4 and CD8, later expanders leaned CD4+.

The CDR3 contains 16 residues. Germline CDR1 reads SGHDN; CDR2 reads FVKESK. Trimming took 4 bases from V and 5 from J, leaving 18 bases between them. One entry per CDR3 protein results from TCRdb running MiXCR on the 5' RACE reads. There are approximately 350,000 distinct CDR3 sequences in the sample; under 15% occur only once, and 20% to 25% lies in the top ten. With respect to this clonotype: Its antigen remains unknown.

What was sequenced was PBMCs or a T cell subset sorted from them (not recorded which). The source is a young man who had mild COVID-19 (a few samples of this study predate the infection). Cell type and time point are not known. This sequence joins TRBV14 and TRBJ1-5; D remains ambiguous. Here the CDR3 DNA reads TGTGCCAGCAGCCCGGACCCGCCCACGGTATATCAGCCCCAGCATTTT. Translating it yields CASSPDPPTVYQPQHF.